Given below is one T cell receptor (beta chain) in context. The sample belongs to a study of blood T cell repertoires in COVID-19. Sequencing was performed with immunoSEQ multiplex PCR; in TCRdb, only in-frame clones are kept and a portion is missing. The sample holds about 130,000 clones, roughly 83% seen once. Trimming shortened V by 4 bases and J by 0 bases, and 17 bases separated the two germline ends. Germline V gives CDR1 SGHNT, CDR2 YYREEE (reference sequence). The CDR3 is 16 residues long. The sequencing input was peripheral blood. The genes are TRBV5-4 and TRBJ2-7; a weak D match, TRBD2 (6 bases). The TCR comes from a woman aged 45-65 years with acute or convalescent COVID-19. The CDR3 here is CASSTAAGGDSYEQYF. Written as DNA, the CDR3 is TGTGCCAGCAGCACCGCGGCTGGCGGGGACTCCTACGAGCAGTACTTC.